These 30 T cell receptor beta chains were sequenced from one sample in a study of blood T cell repertoires in COVID-19. Sequencing used immunoSEQ multiplex PCR; TCRdb keeps in-frame clones, though not all of them. The sample carries 70,000 to 85,000 clones, roughly 78% recorded once. The source material was peripheral blood. These receptors were obtained from a human donor in a cohort sampled during active COVID-19.

V and J are TRBV7-3 and TRBJ2-7; TRBD2 matches at 7 bases. Unmatched junction bases numbered 3, after V lost 4 bases and J lost 6 bases. Germline loops: CDR1 SGHTA, CDR2 FQGTGA. This CDR3 has 12 residues. CDR3 protein: CASSSRGGEQYF. The CDR3 DNA sequence: TGTGCCAGCAGCTCCCGCGGGGGCGAGCAGTACTTC.

The chain carries TRBV19 and TRBJ2-3; 10 nucleotides line up with TRBD1. CDR1 LNHDA and CDR2 SQIVND come from the germline V gene (reference sequence). CDR3 length: 15 amino acids. The V and J ends lost 6 bases and 5 bases, in that order; junction bases with no gene match: 8. The CDR3 DNA follows: TGTGCCAGTAGCTGGGACAGGGGAGCTGGAGATACGCAGTATTTT. This encodes CASSWDRGAGDTQYF.

The CDR3, as DNA: TGTGCCAGCAGCGCGAACAGGGAGGGGGAGACCCAGTACTTC. Its translation is CASSANREGETQYF. The chain has TRBV9 and TRBJ2-5; D perhaps matches TRBD2 (7 bases). Germline V lookup: CDR1 SGDLS, CDR2 YYNGEE. Trimming removed 3 bases at V and 5 bases at J, with 14 bases between. There are 14 residues in the CDR3. The whole variable domain, remainder taken from reference TRBV9 and TRBJ2-5, is DSGVTQTPKHLITATGQRVTLRCSPRSGDLSVYWYQQSLDQGLQFLIQYYNGEERAKGNILERFSAQQFPDLHSELNLSSLELGDSALYFCASSANREGETQYFGPGTRLLVL.

The rearrangement joins TRBV3-1 (or the pseudogene TRBV3-2) to TRBJ1-4; 9 nucleotides agree with TRBD1. This CDR3 has 16 amino acids. V gave up 3 bases and J gave up 7 bases; unmatched junction bases: 9. Germline values: CDR1 LGHDT, CDR2 YNNKEL (reference sequence). CDR3 in amino acids: CASSHLQGARAEKLFF. CDR3 DNA: TGTGCCAGCAGCCACTTACAGGGGGCGCGTGCTGAAAAACTGTTTTTT.

This chain connects TRBV2 to TRBJ1-1; D is possibly TRBD1 (5 bases). The CDR3 sequence is 13 residues long. V was cut by 3 bases and J by 6 bases, with 11 bases left in between. CDR1 is SNHLY and CDR2 is FYNNEI in the germline V gene. The DNA for the CDR3 is TGTGCCAGCAGTGATTTGGACAAGCCTGAAGCTTTCTTT. Translated: CASSDLDKPEAFF.

The rearrangement uses TRBV5-6 and TRBJ1-1; D is perhaps TRBD1 (5 bases). Germline CDR1 SGHDT, CDR2 YYEEEE. The CDR3 is 15 amino acids. V shed 2 bases and J shed 0 bases, with 11 bases lying between them. In DNA form, the CDR3 reads TGTGCCAGCAGCTTTACAGGAATAATGAACACTGAAGCTTTCTTT. Translating it yields CASSFTGIMNTEAFF.

The chain carries TRBV18 and TRBJ1-1; 11 bases map to TRBD1. Trimming cost V 4 bases and J 3 bases; bases outside gene matches: 7. CDR1 and CDR2 from the germline V gene are KGHSH and LQKENI. This CDR3 comprises 16 residues. CDR3 DNA: TGTGCCAGCTCACGCAGGACAGGGGGCGCGGACACTGAAGCTTTCTTT. As protein: CASSRRTGGADTEAFF.

The chain uses TRBV14 and TRBJ2-2, with TRBD1 matching 8 bases. Germline V CDR1 and CDR2: SGHDN, FVKESK. V lost 4 bases to trimming and J lost 1 base; unmatched junction nucleotides: 2. CDR3 length equals 15 residues. The CDR3 loop is CASSRDRLNTGELFF. In nucleotides, the CDR3 is TGTGCCAGCAGCCGGGACAGGTTGAACACCGGGGAGCTGTTTTTT.

The table lists this clone with a few counts. J is TRBJ1-1 and V is TRBV5-4; the D gene is possibly TRBD1 (6 bases). CDR1 SGHNT and CDR2 YYREEE come from the germline V gene (reference sequence). This CDR3 region has 14 residues. Deletions cut 4 bases from V and 3 bases from J, with 13 bases between. DNA for the CDR3: TGTGCCAGCAGCCCGGACAGAAGGGACACTGAAGCTTTCTTT. Residues: CASSPDRRDTEAFF. Full variable domain (missing parts from reference TRBV5-4 and TRBJ1-1): ETGVTQSPTHLIKTRGQQVTLRCSSQSGHNTVSWYQQALGQGPQFIFQYYREEENGRGNFPPRFSGLQFPNYSSELNVNALELDDSALYLCASSPDRRDTEAFFGQGTRLTVV.

In this sample, this clone turned up once. The chain recombines TRBV18 with TRBJ1-5, with 8 positions matching TRBD1. The germline V gene has CDR1 KGHSH and CDR2 LQKENI. CDR3 length: 16 residues. Trimming cost V 2 bases and J 6 bases; bases outside gene matches: 9. CDR3 in amino acids: CASSPMGQGAAQPQHF. The CDR3 DNA follows: TGTGCCAGCTCACCAATGGGGCAGGGGGCGGCTCAGCCCCAGCATTTT.

V gene TRBV3-1 (or the pseudogene TRBV3-2) combines with J gene TRBJ2-5, with 7 bases identical to TRBD2. The CDR3 is 17 residues long. Per the germline V gene, CDR1 is LGHDT and CDR2 is YNNKEL (reference sequence). Trimming took 6 bases from V and 5 from J; bases not matched to a gene: 18. CDR3 residues: CASSPKRRGSGGETQYF. CDR3 DNA sequence: TGTGCCAGCAGTCCTAAGCGGCGGGGGTCCGGGGGGGAGACCCAGTACTTC.

The chain combines TRBV7-9 with TRBJ2-7; TRBD2 might be the D (6 bases). The length of the CDR3 is 12 residues. Between the trimmed V and J ends, which lost 7 bases and 6 bases, there was a span of 13 bases. Germline V gene sequence: CDR1 SEHNR, CDR2 FQNEAQ (reference sequence). The CDR3 sequence: CASTERDSEQYF. CDR3 in DNA: TGTGCCAGCACCGAAAGGGACTCCGAGCAGTACTTC.

There are a few counts of this clone. The V call is TRBV5-5, the J call TRBJ2-7; possible D gene TRBD2, 6 bases. Germline CDR1 and CDR2: SGHKS and YYEKEE (reference sequence). This CDR3 comprises 15 residues. Trimming stripped 1 base from V and 7 bases from J, with 18 bases between. The CDR3 coding sequence is TGTGCCAGCAGCTTGTCGGGCCCACGGAGGGGTGAGCAGTACTTC. It encodes CASSLSGPRRGEQYF.

The rearrangement uses TRBV19 and TRBJ1-2, with D possibly matching TRBD1 (5 bases). CDR3 length: 13 residues. The germline V gene has CDR1 LNHDA and CDR2 SQIVND (reference sequence). Trimming left V 3 bases short and J 7 bases short, with 12 bases between. CDR3 protein: CASSIGADPGYTF. The CDR3 DNA is TGTGCCAGTAGTATTGGGGCAGATCCTGGCTACACCTTC.

V is TRBV29-1 and J is TRBJ2-3; a possible D gene is TRBD1 (5 bases). Germline lookup yields CDR1 SQVTM and CDR2 ANQGSEA. The CDR3 is 14 residues long. Trimming removed 4 bases at V and 0 bases at J, with 11 bases between. The CDR3 sequence is CSVVGERSTDTQYF. The DNA of the CDR3 is TGCAGCGTTGTAGGGGAAAGGAGCACAGATACGCAGTATTTT.

The CDR3 nucleotides are TGTGCCAGCAGTTTAACGGGATCGGGCTACACCTTC. Translated: CASSLTGSGYTF. The chain is built from TRBV12-3 or TRBV12-4 and TRBJ1-2; no definite D call. Trimming shortened V by 2 bases and J by 8 bases, and 9 bases separated the two germline ends. This CDR3 has 12 amino acids.

The rearrangement links TRBV7-9 to TRBJ1-5; 7 bases map to TRBD1. With 5 bases clipped from V and 5 bases from J, the junction kept 6 bases outside the gene matches. The CDR3 is 14 amino acids. Germline values: CDR1 SEHNR, CDR2 FQNEAQ (reference sequence). The CDR3 here is CASSPGTAYQPQHF. For the CDR3, the DNA is TGTGCCAGCAGCCCCGGGACAGCCTATCAGCCCCAGCATTTT.

The V call is TRBV10-3, the J call TRBJ1-6; 7 bases line up with TRBD1. V lost 4 bases, J lost 10 bases, and 7 bases stayed unmatched. The CDR3 sequence is 14 residues long. The germline V gene has CDR1 ENHRY and CDR2 SYGVKD. CDR3 nucleotide sequence: TGTGCCATCAGTGTAACAGGGGTCGAATCACCCCTCCACTTT. Protein product: CAISVTGVESPLHF.

V is TRBV2 and J is TRBJ1-5, with TRBD1 matching 11 bases. The ends lost 7 bases at V and 7 bases at J; junction bases unmatched: 12. The CDR3 is 16 residues long. Germline CDR1 is SNHLY and CDR2 is FYNNEI. The CDR3 spells CASTPGQGDGGQPQHF. The DNA for the CDR3 is TGTGCCAGCACCCCGGGACAGGGGGACGGGGGCCAGCCCCAGCATTTT.

The chain employs TRBV29-1 and TRBJ2-5; possibly TRBD2 for D (7 bases). The V end lost 6 bases, the J end lost 3 bases, and 14 bases lay between the germline ends. The CDR3 is 13 residues long. Looked up from germline, CDR1 is SQVTM and CDR2 is ANQGSEA. CDR3 sequence reads: CSVVRGAEETQYF. The DNA for the CDR3 is TGCAGCGTCGTTCGGGGGGCGGAAGAGACCCAGTACTTC.

This sequence joins TRBV12-5 and TRBJ2-7; tentatively, D is TRBD1 (5 bases). V dropped 5 bases and J dropped 7 bases, with 9 bases sitting between them. CDR3 length: 11 residues. Per germline, CDR1 LGHNT and CDR2 FRNRAP. The CDR3 spells CASGPRQEQYF. CDR3 nucleotide sequence: TGTGCTAGTGGTCCCCGACAGGAGCAGTACTTC.

This clone turned up a few times. The V gene is TRBV6-6, the J gene TRBJ1-5, with TRBD1 matching 7 bases. This CDR3 region has 15 residues. The V gene end was trimmed by 6 bases and the J gene end by 3 bases; junction bases not matched to a gene: 8. The germline CDR1 and CDR2 sequences are MNHNY and SVGAGI (reference sequence). The CDR3 here is CASSNRGQLNQPQHF. The CDR3 nucleotides read TGTGCCAGCAGCAACCGGGGACAGCTCAATCAGCCCCAGCATTTT.

J is TRBJ2-2 and V is TRBV5-6; 9 bases agree with TRBD2. This CDR3 contains 19 residues. From germline, CDR1 is SGHDT and CDR2 YYEEEE. After removal of 4 bases from V and 5 bases from J, the junction contained 18 bases not matched to a gene. For the CDR3, the DNA is TGTGCCAGCAGCCATCCTTGGTCTAGCGGGGAACTTAGGACCGGGGAGCTGTTTTTT. Its protein product is CASSHPWSSGELRTGELFF.

V gene TRBV30 combines with J gene TRBJ2-5; D is unclear. The CDR3 has 12 residues. Germline values: CDR1 GTSNPN, CDR2 SVGIG (reference sequence). The V gene lost 7 bases and the J gene lost 0 bases, with 9 bases spanning the gap. The CDR3 coding sequence is TGTGCCTCAACACAGTACCAAGAGACCCAGTACTTC. It is translated as CASTQYQETQYF.

The V and J genes are TRBV6-2 or TRBV6-3 and TRBJ1-2; 11 positions match TRBD1. CDR3 length equals 14 residues. The germline gives CDR1 MNHEY, CDR2 SVGEGT. V lost 6 bases and J lost 4; bases outside the gene matches: 4. The CDR3 spells CASSRDRGFYGYTF. CDR3 sequence (DNA): TGTGCCAGCAGCCGGGACAGGGGGTTCTATGGCTACACCTTC.

The chain employs TRBV15 and TRBJ2-5; the D gene is possibly TRBD2 (6 bases). The V gene's germline CDR1 is LNHNV and CDR2 YYDKDF (reference sequence). V was clipped by 5 bases and J by 3 bases, with 19 bases between them. The CDR3 sequence is 16 residues long. The CDR3 coding sequence is TGTGCCACCAGCGCCCTCTTCGGGGGTCCTAAAGAGACCCAGTACTTC. Its translation is CATSALFGGPKETQYF.

The chain couples TRBV27 to TRBJ1-3; TRBD1 agrees at 7 bases. In germline, CDR1 is MNHEY, CDR2 SMNVEV (reference sequence). Losses at the gene ends were 4 bases for V and 1 base for J; bases not matched to a gene: 4. This CDR3 is 15 amino acids long. The CDR3 coding sequence is TGTGCCAGCAGTTCGGGACAGAATTCTGGAAACACCATATATTTT. The encoded protein is CASSSGQNSGNTIYF.

V gene TRBV19 combines with J gene TRBJ2-1; 10 positions match TRBD1. The CDR3 runs to 16 residues. Trimming took 5 bases from V and 7 from J; bases not matched to a gene: 11. Germline lookup yields CDR1 LNHDA and CDR2 SQIVND (reference sequence). The CDR3 bases are TGTGCCAGTAGTCCCGTCCGGGACAGGGGCGGTAATGAGCAGTTCTTC. This sequence encodes CASSPVRDRGGNEQFF.

This clone was seen only once. This chain uses TRBV11-2 with TRBJ2-2, with 8 bases that match TRBD1. Germline V lookup: CDR1 SGHAT, CDR2 FQNNGV. The ends lost 1 base at V and 3 bases at J; junction bases unmatched: 7. CDR3 length: 17 amino acids. CDR3 region: CASSLARGQGDTGELFF. The CDR3 region has the DNA TGTGCCAGCAGCTTAGCACGCGGACAGGGAGACACCGGGGAGCTGTTTTTT.

This sequence joins TRBV3-1 (or the pseudogene TRBV3-2) and TRBJ1-1; the D gene is possibly TRBD1 (6 bases). CDR1 LGHDT and CDR2 YNNKEL come from the germline V gene (reference sequence). The CDR3 sequence is 15 residues long. Trimming took off 9 bases at V and 0 bases at J, with 17 bases between the two ends. DNA for the CDR3: TGTGCCAGTACCCCAGGCGACAGGCTGAACACTGAAGCTTTCTTT. This translates into CASTPGDRLNTEAFF.